A selection of T cell receptor beta chains follows, all from one sample in a study of T cell repertoires in cytomegalovirus infection. TCRdb independently ran MiXCR on the reads; one entry per CDR3 protein. This sample yields about 600,000 distinct CDR3 sequences, of which roughly 24% are seen a single time; 7.5% to 9% belongs to the top ten. The sequencing sample was made of CD8+ T cells from PBMCs. These receptor sequences come from a human donor in good health (CMV status not recorded). Some clones in this sample may be carry-over from other donors' samples. Both conserved end residues are part of each CDR3.

V gene,CDR3 protein
TRBV20-1,CSALLTYGYTF
TRBV7-9,CASSPYYENTEAFF
TRBV7-6,CASSPQLGKGNEQFF
TRBV29-1,CSVVWGAEAFF
TRBV5-1,CASSRGWGEETQYF
TRBV7-6,CASSLAPYNEQFF
TRBV19,CASSSRDRGHEQYF
TRBV7-2,CASSASAGRITEAFF
TRBV28,CASSFYGAGTDTQYF
TRBV11-2,CASSDTSLVGDTQYF
TRBV7-9,CASSSYNQPQHF
TRBV11-2,CASSRPFLSEQFF
TRBV23-1,CASTLRTRMRFF
TRBV4-1,CASSQDRVDEQFF
TRBV7-9,CASSLELPQYNEQFF
TRBV15,CATSRDIGQGGPTDTQYF
TRBV20-1,CSAIQGAGVYEQYF
TRBV25-1,CASSPGTWGYTF
TRBV7-2,CASSLLAGALDTQYF
TRBV4-1,CASSQGRGKIEAFF
TRBV27,CASSQGPVYKLNEKLFF
TRBV7-6,CASSLFPGSETQYF
TRBV7-9,CASGPGGAREQFF
TRBV2,CASRRTSGDTQETQYF
TRBV5-1,CASRTSNTEAFF
TRBV4-3,CASSQDLLGSYNEQFF
TRBV3-1,CASSQVTRAGRTEAFF
TRBV7-8,CASSFFSEGETQYF
TRBV7-6,CASSYSSRGENSPLHF
TRBV3-1,CASSQEEGQRNIQYF
TRBV6-2/TRBV6-3,CASSYLTGGNQPQHF
TRBV10-3,CAISDMQGAPGELFF
TRBV12-3/TRBV12-4,CASFTPGEQFF
TRBV4-1,CASSQEDRVRENIGELFF
TRBV29-1,CSDEGQELGYTF
TRBV6-2/TRBV6-3,CASRIGRQGHTEAFF
TRBV12-3/TRBV12-4,CASSPAFNEQFF
TRBV20-1,CSAPNWEGDEQFF
TRBV10-3,CAISGPPVPSTEAFF
TRBV10-3,CAITARIAGGSSNEQFF
TRBV6-2/TRBV6-3,CASTSGQGSNQPQHF
TRBV10-3,CAISDGGAGTDTQYF
TRBV28,CASSFGTGYGYTF
TRBV7-2,CASSFAFYRVQETQYF
TRBV20-1,CSARETLDSYGYTF
TRBV25-1,CASSEWGNGSPLHF
TRBV11-3,CASSKDRGLSYEQYF
TRBV4-2,CASSQDDFTGELFF
TRBV3-1,CASSQDDYMNTEAFF
TRBV7-2,CASSPGQGALPDTQYF
TRBV28,CASSRRQGALHEQFF
TRBV13,CASSLESLPDTQYF
TRBV7-9,CASSLGTGGSGNEQFF
TRBV7-4,CASSSPLAGGPDNEQFF
TRBV27,CASRQGFEKLFF